Listed below are T cell receptor beta chains from one sample, sequenced in a study of blood T cells in healthy people across ages. TCRdb processed the 5' RACE reads anew with MiXCR; each CDR3 protein has one entry. The sample records 1.5 million to 1.8 million distinct CDR3 sequences, approximately 43% being singletons. The sample consisted of blood. All receptors derive from a woman between 18 and 29 years old in good health. CDR3s include the opening cysteine and the closing phenylalanine or tryptophan. The order of the fields is CDR3 DNA, CDR3 protein, V gene, J gene, clone size, D gene. D genes are given only for firm matches. Size values are once, few and many counts, or a class for expanded clones, and some rows have none.

cdr3_nt: TGCAGCGTTGTCGGCGAAGGGGGGCTAGAGACCCAGTACTTC; cdr3_aa: CSVVGEGGLETQYF; v_call: TRBV29-1; j_call: TRBJ2-5; clone_size: NA; d_call: NA
cdr3_nt: TGTGCCAGCAGCGCCTTTGGGACTCCTATATCGTCAGATACGCAGTATTTT; cdr3_aa: CASSAFGTPISSDTQYF; v_call: TRBV9; j_call: TRBJ2-3; clone_size: few; d_call: NA
cdr3_nt: TGCGCCAGCAGCCAAGGTCTCTCTCCTAGCGACGAGCAGTACTTC; cdr3_aa: CASSQGLSPSDEQYF; v_call: TRBV4-3; j_call: TRBJ2-7; clone_size: NA; d_call: NA
cdr3_nt: TGCAGTGCTATCCATACTCGACAAGAGACCCAGTACTTC; cdr3_aa: CSAIHTRQETQYF; v_call: TRBV20-1; j_call: TRBJ2-5; clone_size: NA; d_call: NA
cdr3_nt: TGTGTCAGCAGTAAAATCTCTGGGGCCAACGTCCTGACTTTC; cdr3_aa: CVSSKISGANVLTF; v_call: TRBV27; j_call: TRBJ2-6; clone_size: NA; d_call: NA
cdr3_nt: TGCAGTGTGGTCGGAGACGGGACAGCCTACAATGAGCAGTTCTTC; cdr3_aa: CSVVGDGTAYNEQFF; v_call: TRBV20-1; j_call: TRBJ2-1; clone_size: few; d_call: TRBD1
cdr3_nt: TGCGCCAGCAGCCAAGATATTCTCTACCGTCAAGAGACCCAGTACTTC; cdr3_aa: CASSQDILYRQETQYF; v_call: TRBV4-1; j_call: TRBJ2-5; clone_size: NA; d_call: NA
cdr3_nt: TGTGCCAGCAGCACGGGACTAGTTTCGGATACGCGGTATTTT; cdr3_aa: CASSTGLVSDTRYF; v_call: TRBV2; j_call: TRBJ2-3; clone_size: NA; d_call: TRBD2
cdr3_nt: TGTGCCAGCAGTCCCAGGGGGCTGAATGAAAAACTGTTTTTT; cdr3_aa: CASSPRGLNEKLFF; v_call: TRBV6-6; j_call: TRBJ1-4; clone_size: NA; d_call: TRBD1
cdr3_nt: TGCAGTGCTAGCTTACGGCAGAACACTGAAGCTTTCTTT; cdr3_aa: CSASLRQNTEAFF; v_call: TRBV20-1; j_call: TRBJ1-1; clone_size: NA; d_call: NA
cdr3_nt: TGTGCCAGCAGCGGACCGACAGGGCTGAACACTGAAGCTTTCTTT; cdr3_aa: CASSGPTGLNTEAFF; v_call: TRBV9; j_call: TRBJ1-1; clone_size: NA; d_call: TRBD1
cdr3_nt: TGCAGTGCCAAGGACAGGGTAATTGGTACGCAGTATTTT; cdr3_aa: CSAKDRVIGTQYF; v_call: TRBV20-1; j_call: TRBJ2-3; clone_size: NA; d_call: TRBD1
cdr3_nt: TGCAGCGTTGAAGGGGGAACCGGTGAAAAACTGTTTTTT; cdr3_aa: CSVEGGTGEKLFF; v_call: TRBV29-1; j_call: TRBJ1-4; clone_size: NA; d_call: NA
cdr3_nt: TGTGCCAGCAGCTTGTTTGGGGACTATGGCTACACCTTC; cdr3_aa: CASSLFGDYGYTF; v_call: TRBV5-6; j_call: TRBJ1-2; clone_size: NA; d_call: NA
cdr3_nt: TGTGCCAGCAGCTTTTTTTCCCGGCTTCGGCATCCAGTTTCCGGGGAGCTGTTTTTT; cdr3_aa: CASSFFSRLRHPVSGELFF; v_call: TRBV7-6; j_call: TRBJ2-2; clone_size: NA; d_call: NA
cdr3_nt: TGCAGTCCTGGACAGGGGGCCGCAGATACGCAGTATTTT; cdr3_aa: CSPGQGAADTQYF; v_call: TRBV20-1; j_call: TRBJ2-3; clone_size: few; d_call: TRBD1
cdr3_nt: TGTGCCAGCAGCCCAAGACGACTAGCGGGGGGGAGAAGCACAGATACGCAGTATTTT; cdr3_aa: CASSPRRLAGGRSTDTQYF; v_call: TRBV7-2; j_call: TRBJ2-3; clone_size: NA; d_call: TRBD2
cdr3_nt: TGCAGCGTTGAAGACGGTTGGGGCGCCGGGGAGCAGTACTTC; cdr3_aa: CSVEDGWGAGEQYF; v_call: TRBV29-1; j_call: TRBJ2-7; clone_size: few; d_call: NA
cdr3_nt: TGCGCCAGCAGCATACGCGGGACTAGCGGATACAATGAGCAGTTCTTC; cdr3_aa: CASSIRGTSGYNEQFF; v_call: TRBV9; j_call: TRBJ2-1; clone_size: NA; d_call: TRBD2
cdr3_nt: TGTGCCAGCAGTTCAGCAATCTACGAGCAGTACTTC; cdr3_aa: CASSSAIYEQYF; v_call: TRBV28; j_call: TRBJ2-7; clone_size: few; d_call: NA
cdr3_nt: TGCAGCGTTGAAGGGTACCAGGGGCTAATGACAGATACGCAGTATTTT; cdr3_aa: CSVEGYQGLMTDTQYF; v_call: TRBV29-1; j_call: TRBJ2-3; clone_size: NA; d_call: NA
cdr3_nt: TGTGCCAGCACTACAGGGACATGGCAACAAGAGACCCAGTACTTC; cdr3_aa: CASTTGTWQQETQYF; v_call: TRBV6-5; j_call: TRBJ2-5; clone_size: few; d_call: NA
cdr3_nt: TGCAGTGCTAGACTAGCGGGGCGGCAAGAGACCCAGTACTTC; cdr3_aa: CSARLAGRQETQYF; v_call: TRBV20-1; j_call: TRBJ2-5; clone_size: few; d_call: TRBD2
cdr3_nt: TGTGCCAGCAGTTACTCGTCGGGGACAGGGTCCGGCTACACCTTC; cdr3_aa: CASSYSSGTGSGYTF; v_call: TRBV6-6; j_call: TRBJ1-2; clone_size: NA; d_call: TRBD1
cdr3_nt: TGTGCCAGCAGTTACCCTCCACCGAGGGGCTACTATGGCTACACCTTC; cdr3_aa: CASSYPPPRGYYGYTF; v_call: TRBV6-6; j_call: TRBJ1-2; clone_size: NA; d_call: NA
cdr3_nt: TGTGCCAGCAGCCGGCAAGGGCTTGGCTACGAGCAGTACTTC; cdr3_aa: CASSRQGLGYEQYF; v_call: TRBV3-1; j_call: TRBJ2-7; clone_size: NA; d_call: NA
cdr3_nt: TGTGCCAGCAGTTTTAGGGCCTCAGGATATGGCTACACCTTC; cdr3_aa: CASSFRASGYGYTF; v_call: TRBV27; j_call: TRBJ1-2; clone_size: few; d_call: NA
cdr3_nt: TGTGCCAGCAGCCCCATCCGGGACCAACTAGCCAAAAACATTCAGTACTTC; cdr3_aa: CASSPIRDQLAKNIQYF; v_call: TRBV11-2; j_call: TRBJ2-4; clone_size: few; d_call: NA
cdr3_nt: TGTGCCAGCAGCTTAGCAGGACCTGGGGACAGGGGGCCCGAGCAGTACTTC; cdr3_aa: CASSLAGPGDRGPEQYF; v_call: TRBV11-1; j_call: TRBJ2-7; clone_size: NA; d_call: TRBD1
cdr3_nt: TGTGCCAGCAGTTATTTCCAATCCTCCTACGAGCAGTACTTC; cdr3_aa: CASSYFQSSYEQYF; v_call: TRBV6-5; j_call: TRBJ2-7; clone_size: few; d_call: NA
cdr3_nt: TGTGCCAGCAGTTTCGGGGCATCCGGCTACACCTTC; cdr3_aa: CASSFGASGYTF; v_call: TRBV28; j_call: TRBJ1-2; clone_size: NA; d_call: NA
cdr3_nt: TGTGCCAGCAGCCCCGGCCGGAGAGCTTTCTTT; cdr3_aa: CASSPGRRAFF; v_call: TRBV7-2; j_call: TRBJ1-1; clone_size: NA; d_call: NA
cdr3_nt: TGCAGTGCTAGAGAAGGACTGGGGAATCAGCCCCAGCATTTT; cdr3_aa: CSAREGLGNQPQHF; v_call: TRBV20-1; j_call: TRBJ1-5; clone_size: NA; d_call: NA
cdr3_nt: TGTGCCATCAGTGAGTCGACCACTGAAGCTTTCTTT; cdr3_aa: CAISESTTEAFF; v_call: TRBV10-3; j_call: TRBJ1-1; clone_size: few; d_call: NA
cdr3_nt: TGTGCCAGCAGTTTATCCTCCGGGGGGCCCGAAGAGACCCAGTACTTC; cdr3_aa: CASSLSSGGPEETQYF; v_call: TRBV27; j_call: TRBJ2-5; clone_size: NA; d_call: NA
cdr3_nt: TGTGCCAGCAGTTACTCGATGATACGGCAGGGTATGACCGGGGAGCTGTTTTTT; cdr3_aa: CASSYSMIRQGMTGELFF; v_call: TRBV6-5; j_call: TRBJ2-2; clone_size: NA; d_call: NA
cdr3_nt: TGTGCCAGCAGCCCTCCAACGGGGGTTGAGCAGTTCTTC; cdr3_aa: CASSPPTGVEQFF; v_call: TRBV27; j_call: TRBJ2-1; clone_size: NA; d_call: NA
cdr3_nt: TGCGCCAGCAGCCATTCGGGACTAGCGGGCCCCGCCTACAATGAGCAGTTCTTC; cdr3_aa: CASSHSGLAGPAYNEQFF; v_call: TRBV4-1; j_call: TRBJ2-1; clone_size: few; d_call: TRBD2
cdr3_nt: TGTGCCAGCAGTTTGACAGGAGGAACCTATAATTCACCCCTCCACTTT; cdr3_aa: CASSLTGGTYNSPLHF; v_call: TRBV12-3/TRBV12-4; j_call: TRBJ1-6; clone_size: few; d_call: NA
cdr3_nt: TGTGCCATCAACTCCGGTACACTCACCTACGAGCAGTACTTC; cdr3_aa: CAINSGTLTYEQYF; v_call: TRBV10-3; j_call: TRBJ2-7; clone_size: few; d_call: NA
cdr3_nt: TGTGCCACCAGCAGAGGGGACAGGGGGAGGATTGAAGCTTTCTTT; cdr3_aa: CATSRGDRGRIEAFF; v_call: TRBV15; j_call: TRBJ1-1; clone_size: NA; d_call: TRBD1
cdr3_nt: TGTGCCAGCAGCTTGTGGTTAGCGGCAACCTACAATGAGCAGTTCTTC; cdr3_aa: CASSLWLAATYNEQFF; v_call: TRBV7-9; j_call: TRBJ2-1; clone_size: NA; d_call: NA
cdr3_nt: TGTGCCAGCAGTTTTTGGGACAGGGGAGGGGACAATGAGCAGTTCTTC; cdr3_aa: CASSFWDRGGDNEQFF; v_call: TRBV28; j_call: TRBJ2-1; clone_size: NA; d_call: TRBD1
cdr3_nt: TGTGCCAGCAGGAGGACGGGACTAGCCGAAGAGACCCAGTACTTC; cdr3_aa: CASRRTGLAEETQYF; v_call: TRBV6-1; j_call: TRBJ2-5; clone_size: few; d_call: TRBD2
cdr3_nt: TGTGCCAGCAGGCCGGACAGGGGGCGTATCTATGGCTACACCTTC; cdr3_aa: CASRPDRGRIYGYTF; v_call: TRBV28; j_call: TRBJ1-2; clone_size: NA; d_call: TRBD1
cdr3_nt: TGCGCCAGCAGCGACAACACGTTCATGAACACTGAAGCTTTCTTT; cdr3_aa: CASSDNTFMNTEAFF; v_call: TRBV5-1; j_call: TRBJ1-1; clone_size: NA; d_call: NA
cdr3_nt: TGCAGCGTTGAAGATCTTGCGCGGGACTACTACGAGCAGTACTTC; cdr3_aa: CSVEDLARDYYEQYF; v_call: TRBV29-1; j_call: TRBJ2-7; clone_size: few; d_call: TRBD2
cdr3_nt: TGTGCCAGCAGCGTAGCCCCACAGGGGTATGGCTACACCTTC; cdr3_aa: CASSVAPQGYGYTF; v_call: TRBV9; j_call: TRBJ1-2; clone_size: NA; d_call: TRBD1
cdr3_nt: TGTGCCAGCAGCTTTAGCAGGGAGGTTGAAGCTTTCTTT; cdr3_aa: CASSFSREVEAFF; v_call: TRBV7-2; j_call: TRBJ1-1; clone_size: NA; d_call: NA